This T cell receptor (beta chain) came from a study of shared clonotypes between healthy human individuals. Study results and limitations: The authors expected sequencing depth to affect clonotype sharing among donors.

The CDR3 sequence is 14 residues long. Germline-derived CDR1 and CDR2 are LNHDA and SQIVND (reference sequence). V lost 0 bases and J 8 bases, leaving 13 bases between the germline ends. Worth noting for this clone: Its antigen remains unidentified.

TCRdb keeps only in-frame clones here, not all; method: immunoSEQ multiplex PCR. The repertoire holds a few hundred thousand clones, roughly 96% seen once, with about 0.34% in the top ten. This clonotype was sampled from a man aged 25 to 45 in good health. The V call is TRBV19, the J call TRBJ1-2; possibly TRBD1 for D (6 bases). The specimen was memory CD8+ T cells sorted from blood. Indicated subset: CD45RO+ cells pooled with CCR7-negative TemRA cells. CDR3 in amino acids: CASSIEGGQVGYTF. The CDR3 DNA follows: TGTGCCAGTAGTATAGAAGGGGGGCAGGTAGGCTACACCTTC.